Sequencing of this T cell receptor beta chain was carried out in a study of blood T cell repertoires in COVID-19. Looked up from germline, CDR1 is WSHSY and CDR2 is SAAADI. J was trimmed by 1 base and V by 7 bases; bases with no gene match: 12. The CDR3 runs 17 residues. The data were produced by immunoSEQ multiplex PCR, yet TCRdb's version contains in-frame clones alone and is incomplete. The profile shows approximately 410,000 clones, around 86% of them singletons. The material sequenced was peripheral blood. J is TRBJ1-5 and V is TRBV10-2; TRBD1 matches at 8 bases. This receptor was obtained from a woman aged 30 to 39 with active or convalescent COVID-19. The CDR3 loop reads CASTSSDRGKSNQPQHF. The DNA of the CDR3 is TGCGCCAGCACCAGCTCAGACAGGGGAAAGAGCAATCAGCCCCAGCATTTT.